The subject of this entry is one T cell receptor (beta chain). Its antigen is unidentified. Expressed TCRB transcripts were sequenced because the isolated RNA had all been reverse transcribed beforehand. Method: immunoSEQ multiplex PCR; TCRdb's copy keeps in-frame clones and lacks some. The sample has around 250,000 clones, 68% seen once; the top ten hold almost 0.055%. These data belong to a study of beta chain features in type 1 diabetes. Whole-study findings and limits: Researchers report that Type 1 diabetes patients had moderately but significantly shorter TCRB CDR3s across all four CD4+ subsets.

One heparinised blood draw averaging about 116 mL was given by each donor. Staining for CD45RO/CCR7/CD25/CD127/CD95/CD27 allowed sorting of CD4+ naive, central memory, regulatory and stem cell-like memory cells. Purities over 95% were achieved in all sorted populations. CDR1 and CDR2 (germline): SGHAT, FQNNGV. Trimming stripped 5 bases from V and 0 bases from J, with 17 bases between. This CDR3 has 16 amino acids. The sequence was obtained from a man in his thirties or forties in good health. The sample was naive CD4+ T cells from blood. The J gene is TRBJ2-7, the V gene TRBV11-2; D possibly corresponds to TRBD2 (5 bases). This CDR3 reads CASSPIRGSSSYEQYF. The CDR3 region has the DNA TGTGCCAGCAGCCCAATACGGGGTTCGAGCTCCTACGAGCAGTACTTC.